Below are 28 T cell receptor beta chains sequenced from a single sample in a study of T cell responses to AZD1222 COVID-19 vaccine. The repertoire was sequenced with immunoSEQ multiplex PCR; TCRdb's copy has only in-frame clones and lacks some. The sample holds roughly 150,000 clones; around 88% are singletons and the top ten take around 2%. Sequencing used peripheral blood, obtained on day 0 of AZD1222 vaccination. These TCRs come from an adult in good health.

V gene TRBV30 combines with J gene TRBJ1-3; 10 bases are shared with TRBD1. The CDR3 has 14 residues. V was clipped by 5 bases and J by 3 bases; unmatched bases: 4. Germline V gene data show CDR1 as GTSNPN and CDR2 as SVGIG (reference sequence). CDR3 coding DNA: TGTGCCTGGGGGACAGGGGCTAGTGGAAACACCATATATTTT. This encodes CAWGTGASGNTIYF.

The rearrangement uses TRBV4-2 and TRBJ1-1; possible D gene TRBD1, 6 bases. Germline loops: CDR1 LGHNA, CDR2 YNFKEQ. The V and J ends lost 0 bases and 6 bases respectively, with 11 bases between them. The CDR3 spans 14 residues. The CDR3 loop is CASSQEGGLAEAFF. The DNA of the CDR3 is TGTGCCAGCAGCCAAGAAGGGGGGCTCGCTGAAGCTTTCTTT.

V and J are TRBV7-6 and TRBJ1-1, with 9 bases that match TRBD1. Germline lookup yields CDR1 SGHVS and CDR2 FNYEAQ. The CDR3 consists of 15 residues. J was trimmed by 1 base and V by 5 bases; bases with no gene match: 5. The CDR3 DNA reads TGTGCCAGCAGCACGGGACAGGGTAGGAACACTGAAGCTTTCTTT. Protein product: CASSTGQGRNTEAFF.

The chain couples TRBV3-1 (or the pseudogene TRBV3-2) to TRBJ2-7; no firm D call. Germline CDR1 is LGHDT and CDR2 is YNNKEL (reference sequence). V lost 1 base, J lost 1 base, and 20 bases lay in between. CDR3 length: 18 amino acids. The CDR3 DNA is TGTGCCAGCAGCCAAGCCGAGGCCGGGCGGCAGACTTCCTACGAGCAGTACTTC. It encodes CASSQAEAGRQTSYEQYF.

The chain recombines TRBV27 with TRBJ1-3; no definite D call. V was pared by 6 bases and J by 2 bases, with 17 bases between. This CDR3 contains 16 residues. The germline CDR1 and CDR2 sequences are MNHEY and SMNVEV (reference sequence). The chain's CDR3 is CASSPTLRTPGNTIYF. In DNA, the CDR3 is TGTGCCAGCAGCCCAACCTTAAGGACCCCTGGAAACACCATATATTTT.

V and J are TRBV4-2 and TRBJ1-6; D not certain. The V end lost 0 bases, the J end lost 10 bases, and 10 bases lay between the germline ends. This CDR3 is built from 14 residues. The germline CDR1 and CDR2 sequences are LGHNA and YNFKEQ. The CDR3 spells CASSQDPADSPLHF. CDR3 in DNA: TGTGCCAGCAGCCAAGATCCCGCGGACTCACCCCTCCACTTT.

V and J are TRBV7-9 and TRBJ2-7; 9 bases agree with TRBD2. Trimming cost V 5 bases and J 4 bases; bases outside gene matches: 9. The CDR3 totals 15 residues. Per the germline V gene, CDR1 is SEHNR and CDR2 is FQNEAQ (reference sequence). The CDR3 sequence: CASSHETSGLYEQYF. DNA for the CDR3: TGTGCCAGCAGCCATGAGACTAGCGGTTTATACGAGCAGTACTTC.

J is TRBJ2-7 and V is TRBV30; D remains unclear. Germline V gene data show CDR1 as GTSNPN and CDR2 as SVGIG (reference sequence). The CDR3 spans 11 residues. V dropped 3 bases and J dropped 0 bases, with 3 bases sitting between them. The CDR3 region is CAWRVSYEQYF. Written as DNA, the CDR3 is TGTGCCTGGAGGGTCTCCTACGAGCAGTACTTC.

The CDR3 DNA sequence: TGTGCCAGCAGTGAAAGGGGTTGGACAAGTGCTGAAGCTTTCTTT. Its translation: CASSERGWTSAEAFF. V usage is TRBV2 and J usage is TRBJ1-1; D perhaps matches TRBD1 (5 bases). V was pared by 2 bases and J by 6 bases, with 16 bases between. Germline-derived CDR1 and CDR2 are SNHLY and FYNNEI. The CDR3 covers 15 residues.

The V gene is TRBV30, the J gene TRBJ1-2; no clear D gene. The CDR3 length is 11 residues. Trimming removed 5 bases from V and 8 bases from J, with 12 bases in between. Per the germline V gene, CDR1 is GTSNPN and CDR2 is SVGIG (reference sequence). The CDR3 is CAWGSVGGYTF. CDR3 DNA: TGTGCCTGGGGTTCCGTAGGCGGCTACACCTTC.

The V call is TRBV12-5, the J call TRBJ2-2; D perhaps matches TRBD1 (6 bases). Trimming removed 1 base at V and 3 bases at J, with 18 bases between. Looked up from germline, CDR1 is LGHNT and CDR2 is FRNRAP. The CDR3 totals 18 residues. The CDR3 DNA follows: TGTGCTAGTGGTTTGGGGAAATTCGACAGGCTGGACACCGGGGAGCTGTTTTTT. Its protein is CASGLGKFDRLDTGELFF.

The CDR3 reads CASSLGTGSGDTQYF. CDR3 nucleotide sequence: TGCGCCAGCAGCCTGGGGACAGGTTCCGGGGATACGCAGTATTTT. This chain connects TRBV5-1 to TRBJ2-3; 8 bases map to TRBD1. This CDR3 contains 15 residues. V gave up 4 bases and J gave up 6 bases; unmatched junction bases: 10. Germline values: CDR1 SGHRS, CDR2 YFSETQ.

This chain joins TRBV9 and TRBJ2-1; TRBD2 matches at 11 bases. The CDR3 has 16 residues. The ends lost 3 bases at V and 3 bases at J; junction bases unmatched: 5. Per germline, CDR1 SGDLS and CDR2 YYNGEE. In nucleotides, the CDR3 is TGTGCCAGCAGCGGACCAGGACTAGCGGGCTACAATGAGCAGTTCTTC. Residues: CASSGPGLAGYNEQFF.

On this clone: Because the CDR3 is missing its conserved closing phenylalanine or tryptophan, this is likely a read error. It is unclear where the CDR3 begins or ends on the DNA, so no DNA is shown, and the CDR3 is as TCRdb lists it. This sequence joins TRBV28 and TRBJ1-2; TRBD1, as called in the table, went unchecked against the DNA. The V gene's germline CDR1 is MDHEN and CDR2 SYDVKM. The CDR3 is 12 amino acids in total, end residues counted. The CDR3 spells CASSPNGQGLFL.

The chain combines TRBV7-9 with TRBJ1-2; no definite D call. CDR3 length: 17 amino acids. V was trimmed by 1 base and J by 8 bases, leaving 23 bases between them. From germline, CDR1 is SEHNR and CDR2 FQNEAQ (reference sequence). CDR3 DNA sequence: TGTGCCAGCAGCTTAGGAGAAAAGAGGGCTCGTCTGGAAGGCTACACCTTC. Translating gives CASSLGEKRARLEGYTF.

This clone was observed once. The chain recombines TRBV19 with TRBJ2-7; TRBD1 agrees at 11 bases. Germline CDR1 and CDR2: LNHDA and SQIVND (reference sequence). V lost 6 bases and J lost 4; bases outside the gene matches: 11. This CDR3 has 16 residues. CDR3 sequence (DNA): TGTGCCAGTAGGGGAACTCTAGGACAGGGGGCTTACGAGCAGTACTTC. It is translated as CASRGTLGQGAYEQYF.

This clone was counted once. V gene TRBV25-1 combines with J gene TRBJ1-6; D gene unclear. Germline CDR1 MGHDK, CDR2 SYGVNS. The CDR3 has 14 residues. Trimming took off 7 bases at V and 4 bases at J, with 11 bases between the two ends. The CDR3 DNA reads TGTGCCAGCACCGAATCTGGGTATAATTCACCCCTCCACTTT. Its protein is CASTESGYNSPLHF.

The V and J genes are TRBV29-1 and TRBJ2-2; TRBD1 matches at 10 bases. Germline CDR1 reads SQVTM; CDR2 reads ANQGSEA. V lost 6 bases and J lost 7; bases outside the gene matches: 8. CDR3 size: 14 residues. In nucleotides, the CDR3 is TGCAGCGTCCCGGGACAGGGGTTGAACGGGGAGCTGTTTTTT. Translated: CSVPGQGLNGELFF.

V gene TRBV3-1 (or the pseudogene TRBV3-2) combines with J gene TRBJ1-2; D may be TRBD1 (5 bases). The CDR3 totals 13 residues. With 0 bases removed from V and 7 bases from J, the gap between germline ends came to 9 bases. Germline V gives CDR1 LGHDT, CDR2 YNNKEL (reference sequence). The CDR3 nucleotides are TGTGCCAGCAGCCAAGATTTACAGGTTGGCTACACCTTC. Translating it yields CASSQDLQVGYTF.

The chain is built from TRBV7-2 and TRBJ1-5, with D possibly matching TRBD1 (5 bases). V was cut by 5 bases and J by 2 bases, with 10 bases left in between. The CDR3 loop spans 14 amino acids. CDR1 and CDR2 (germline): SGHTA, FQGNSA. The chain's CDR3 is CASSLRGGNQPQHF. The CDR3 DNA sequence: TGTGCCAGCAGCCTGAGGGGTGGCAATCAGCCCCAGCATTTT.

The V gene is TRBV7-9, the J gene TRBJ1-2; D is possibly TRBD1 (6 bases). This CDR3 comprises 14 residues. Trimming removed 5 bases from V and 5 bases from J, with 15 bases in between. Germline V lookup: CDR1 SEHNR, CDR2 FQNEAQ (reference sequence). The CDR3 loop reads CASSPEGERYGYTF. For the CDR3, the DNA is TGTGCCAGCAGCCCGGAGGGGGAACGGTATGGCTACACCTTC.

This clone was seen more than once but under ten times. This chain connects TRBV6-5 to TRBJ1-2; D uncertain. V lost 6 bases and J lost 0, with 8 bases in between. The germline gives CDR1 MNHEY, CDR2 SVGAGI. The CDR3 is 13 amino acids. CDR3 sequence (DNA): TGTGCCAGCAGAGGAGCAGCTAACTATGGCTACACCTTC. Amino acid sequence: CASRGAANYGYTF.

This chain connects TRBV23-1 to TRBJ2-3; 7 bases match TRBD2. TRBV23-1 is labeled an ORF, and its function is uncertain. Trimming at V came to 4 bases and at J to 2 bases, leaving 24 bases not matched to a gene. The CDR3 is made up of 21 amino acids. The CDR3 loop is CASSPTRTRTQQVSHTDTQYF. CDR3 DNA sequence: TGCGCCAGCAGTCCTACTCGGACTAGAACCCAACAAGTATCACACACAGATACGCAGTATTTT.

The chain has TRBV7-2 and TRBJ1-4; D is ambiguous. From germline, CDR1 is SGHTA and CDR2 FQGNSA. Deletions cut 2 bases from V and 7 bases from J, with 14 bases between. This CDR3 has 15 amino acids. CDR3 residues: CASSLRALAPEKLFF. CDR3 bases: TGTGCCAGCAGCTTACGGGCGCTCGCCCCTGAAAAACTGTTTTTT. The full variable domain, in which reference TRBV7-2 and TRBJ1-4 provide the parts outside the CDR3, is GAGVSQSPSNKVTEKGKDVELRCDPISGHTALYWYRQSLGQGLEFLIYFQGNSAPDKSGLPSDRFSAERTGGSVSTLTIQRTQQEDSAVYLCASSLRALAPEKLFFGSGTQLSVL.

This sequence joins TRBV7-2 and TRBJ2-3; the D is unclear. Germline-derived CDR1 and CDR2 are SGHTA and FQGNSA. Between the trimmed V and J ends, which lost 6 bases and 7 bases, there was a span of 17 bases. This CDR3 contains 14 residues. CDR3 DNA sequence: TGTGCCAGCAGTAACCCGTCCGCCCCGAATACGCAGTATTTT. Protein: CASSNPSAPNTQYF.

CDR3 in amino acids: CASSSRGRHQPQHF. In nucleotides, the CDR3 is TGTGCCAGCAGTTCGCGAGGGCGGCATCAGCCCCAGCATTTT. This chain connects TRBV5-6 to TRBJ1-5; D unresolved. CDR3 length: 14 residues. Looked up from germline, CDR1 is SGHDT and CDR2 is YYEEEE. V lost 5 bases to trimming and J lost 5 bases, with 14 bases between them.

CDR3 nucleotide sequence: TGCGCCAGCAGCTTGGACAAGGGGCCATATGGTGGCTACACCTTC. It encodes CASSLDKGPYGGYTF. The chain employs TRBV5-1 and TRBJ1-2; possibly TRBD1 for D (5 bases). The CDR3 sequence is 15 residues long. The germline V gene encodes CDR1 SGHRS and CDR2 YFSETQ. V was cut by 0 bases and J by 7 bases, with 16 bases left in between. The complete variable domain, with remaining parts taken from reference TRBV5-1 and TRBJ1-2, reads KAGVTQTPRYLIKTRGQQVTLSCSPISGHRSVSWYQQTPGQGLQFLFEYFSETQRNKGNFPGRFSGRQFSNSRSEMNVSTLELGDSALYLCASSLDKGPYGGYTFGSGTRLTVV.

This chain uses TRBV3-1 (or the pseudogene TRBV3-2) with TRBJ2-7, with a weak D call TRBD2 (6 bases). The CDR3 consists of 15 residues. Germline CDR1 reads LGHDT; CDR2 reads YNNKEL (reference sequence). Trimming stripped 1 base from V and 4 bases from J, with 14 bases between. The CDR3 here is CASSQVAQAGYEQYF. Written as DNA, the CDR3 is TGTGCCAGCAGCCAAGTAGCGCAAGCGGGTTACGAGCAGTACTTC.